The sequence of this TCR beta chain was determined in a study of identical twins. The germline V gene has CDR1 SEHNR and CDR2 FQNEAQ (reference sequence). V was cut by 1 base and J by 7 bases, with 13 bases left in between. The CDR3 contains 14 residues. About this clonotype itself: As yet, its antigen is unknown.

Study-level results: The study found that models underestimated out-of-frame TCR alpha sharing in monozygotic twins.

TCRdb itself ran the 5' RACE reads through MiXCR, one entry per CDR3 protein. This sample has roughly 720,000 distinct CDR3 sequences, with 15% to 20% found just once. The data also belong to a second study, concerning T cells expressing NK-cell markers. That study reports: Several experiments confined sorting to alpha-beta TCR T cells with an anti-gamma-delta TCR antibody.

The clonotype originates from a woman under 30 in good health. The sequencing input was PBMCs. This chain joins TRBV7-9 and TRBJ1-1; D gene ambiguous. The DNA for the CDR3 is TGTGCCAGCAGCTTAGTCAACAGCCTAGGTGAAGCTTTCTTT. This translates into CASSLVNSLGEAFF.